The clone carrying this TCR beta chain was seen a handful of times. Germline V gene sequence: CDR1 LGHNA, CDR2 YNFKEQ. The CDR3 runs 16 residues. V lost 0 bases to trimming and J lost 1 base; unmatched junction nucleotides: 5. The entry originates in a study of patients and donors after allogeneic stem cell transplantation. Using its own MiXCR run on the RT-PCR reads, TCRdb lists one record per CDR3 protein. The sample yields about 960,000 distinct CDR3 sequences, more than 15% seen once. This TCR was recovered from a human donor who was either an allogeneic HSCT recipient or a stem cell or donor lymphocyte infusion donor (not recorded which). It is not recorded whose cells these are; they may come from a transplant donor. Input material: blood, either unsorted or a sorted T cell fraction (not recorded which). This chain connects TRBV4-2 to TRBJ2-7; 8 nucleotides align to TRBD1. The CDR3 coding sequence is TGTGCCAGCAGCCAAGATCGGAACAGGGGGTCCTACGAGCAGTACTTC. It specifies CASSQDRNRGSYEQYF.